These 12 T cell receptor beta chains originate from one sample sequenced in a study of post-analysis software for immune sequencing data. Study-wide results and limits: Patients showed TRBV5-6, TRBV5-1 and TRBV20-1 among five TRBV segments more frequent than in controls.

Their cognate antigens are unknown. TCR beta cDNA libraries included unique molecular identifiers. TCRdb reprocessed the PCR reads via MiXCR and lists one record per CDR3 protein. Here the sample spans approximately 690,000 distinct CDR3 sequences, around 60% being singletons. The sequenced sample consisted of blood. All receptors derive from a girl aged 2 to 9 with multiple sclerosis.

CDR3 DNA sequence: TGCAGCGCCTCCCGGACTAGCGGGGTCAGGTCAGATACGCAGTATTTT. As protein: CSASRTSGVRSDTQYF. This chain uses TRBV29-1 with TRBJ2-3; 12 bases agree with TRBD2. Germline V gives CDR1 SQVTM, CDR2 ANQGSEA. The CDR3 covers 16 residues. V lost 7 bases, J lost 4 bases, and 12 bases stayed unmatched.

This chain joins TRBV4-1 and TRBJ2-1, with 15 nucleotides matching TRBD2. Trimming cost V 3 bases and J 2 bases; bases outside gene matches: 8. Germline CDR1 is MGHRA and CDR2 is YSYEKL. This CDR3 contains 19 residues. CDR3 in amino acids: CASSHGAGLAGGTYNEQFF. The CDR3 nucleotides read TGCGCCAGCAGCCATGGGGCGGGACTAGCGGGAGGAACCTACAATGAGCAGTTCTTC.

This clonotype has ten or more counts. The chain carries TRBV7-9 and TRBJ2-3; a possible D gene is TRBD2 (6 bases). Looked up from germline, CDR1 is SEHNR and CDR2 is FQNEAQ (reference sequence). Trimming cost V 2 bases and J 0 bases, with 6 bases left between them. This CDR3 contains 14 residues. The CDR3 region is CASSLSGSTDTQYF. For the CDR3, the DNA is TGTGCCAGCAGCTTAAGCGGGAGCACAGATACGCAGTATTTT.

This chain uses TRBV15 with TRBJ2-1, with D uncertain. This CDR3 spans 17 amino acids. V was pared by 0 bases and J by 6 bases, with 18 bases between. Looked up from germline, CDR1 is LNHNV and CDR2 is YYDKDF (reference sequence). The CDR3 region has the DNA TGTGCCACCAGCAGAGATTGGCTCATCCAACCCTTCAATGAGCAGTTCTTC. Protein product: CATSRDWLIQPFNEQFF.

This clonotype was counted a few times. The chain links TRBV6-2 or TRBV6-3 to TRBJ2-5; no firm D call. The CDR3 spans 12 residues. Trimming shortened V by 7 bases and J by 2 bases, and 8 bases separated the two germline ends. Germline V CDR1 and CDR2: MNHEY, SVGEGT. The CDR3 nucleotides are TGTGCCAGCACCAATACACAAGAGACCCAGTACTTC. Translated: CASTNTQETQYF.

The chain joins TRBV24-1 to TRBJ2-5; possibly TRBD1 for D (5 bases). V lost 2 bases and J 3 bases, leaving 6 bases between the germline ends. The CDR3 is 13 residues long. The V gene's germline CDR1 is KGHDR and CDR2 SFDVKD. CDR3 amino acids: CATSDYRKETQYF. The CDR3 region has the DNA TGTGCCACCAGTGATTACAGGAAAGAGACCCAGTACTTC.

The chain links TRBV6-5 to TRBJ2-1; perhaps TRBD1 as D (6 bases). The V and J ends lost 8 bases and 5 bases respectively, with 13 bases between them. The CDR3 spans 13 residues. Germline V gene data show CDR1 as MNHEY and CDR2 as SVGAGI. CDR3 loop: CASFPNRDNEQFF. CDR3 nucleotide sequence: TGTGCCAGCTTCCCCAACAGGGACAATGAGCAGTTCTTC.

The V and J genes are TRBV25-1 and TRBJ1-2; TRBD1 matches 7 bases. The germline CDR1 and CDR2 sequences are MGHDK and SYGVNS. The CDR3 length is 12 residues. V shed 3 bases and J 8 bases; nucleotides not matched to a gene: 3. The CDR3 spells CASSETGRGYTF. The CDR3 DNA reads TGTGCCAGCAGTGAGACAGGGCGGGGCTACACCTTC.

This rearrangement joins TRBV12-3 or TRBV12-4 to TRBJ2-2; TRBD1 matches at 12 bases. The CDR3 runs 16 residues. Losses at the gene ends were 4 bases for V and 6 bases for J; bases not matched to a gene: 6. The DNA for the CDR3 is TGTGCCAGCAGTTATCGAGGGACAGGGGGCCCCGGGGAGCTGTTTTTT. Translating it yields CASSYRGTGGPGELFF.

A word on this clonotype: A read error may explain this, as a much larger clone is one base away. The chain combines TRBV7-2 with TRBJ2-3, with D unclear. In germline, CDR1 is SGHTA, CDR2 FQGNSA. This CDR3 contains 11 residues. Trimming left V 7 bases short and J 2 bases short, with 4 bases between. CDR3 coding DNA: TGTGCCAGCATCAACACAGATACGCAGTATTTT. Residues: CASINTDTQYF.

The J gene is TRBJ1-2, the V gene TRBV5-1, with 8 bases matching TRBD1. V was pared by 1 base and J by 4 bases, with 6 bases of the junction left unmatched. The CDR3 totals 15 residues. The germline CDR1 and CDR2 sequences are SGHRS and YFSETQ. The CDR3 DNA sequence: TGCGCCAGCAGCTTGACGAGACAGGGGCCCTATGGCTACACCTTC. It yields the protein CASSLTRQGPYGYTF.

The chain couples TRBV20-1 to TRBJ2-5, with 7 bases aligning to TRBD1. Germline CDR1 is DFQATT and CDR2 is SNEGSKA (reference sequence). V gave up 6 bases and J gave up 7 bases; unmatched junction bases: 8. The CDR3 runs to 12 residues. For the CDR3, the DNA is TGCAGTGCCGCCGGGGACAGAGGGACCCAGTACTTC. This translates into CSAAGDRGTQYF.